This TCR beta chain stems from a study of molecular identifiers for immune sequencing clone quantification. Findings and limits, study-wide: Whereas clones above 20 RNA copies held under 1% of naive-cell molecules, they held over 97% of effector molecules. Barcodes shared by identical TCR molecules could lead to underestimated sizes of highly expanded clones.

TCRdb independently ran MiXCR on the PCR reads; one entry per CDR3 protein. The table includes some 650,000 distinct CDR3 sequences, just under 20% detected once. This CDR3 comprises 15 residues. Germline V gene sequence: CDR1 MNHNS, CDR2 SASEGT. The V gene end was trimmed by 8 bases and the J gene end by 5 bases; junction bases not matched to a gene: 12. Naive CD8 sequencing libraries were generated from approximately 20,000 to 1,000,000 sorted cells, with 10%, 30% or 50% RNA as input. As CD8+CD4-CCR7+CD45RA+ cells, naive CD8 T cells were sorted. A word on this clonotype: Its antigen remains unknown. A read error is possible here, since a much larger clone lies one base away.

The TCR originated in a human donor in good health. Some libraries in this study had Jurkat cell RNA spiked in. Sequencing used naive CD8+ T cells from blood, with Jurkat cell RNA spiked in. Subset in this sample: FACS-sorted CD8+CD4-CCR7+CD45RA+ naive T cells. The V gene is TRBV6-1, the J gene TRBJ1-1, with 9 positions matching TRBD1. CDR3 nucleotide sequence: TGTGCCAGCGGTGCGACCGGACAGGGGCGGACTGAAGCTTTCTTT. It encodes CASGATGQGRTEAFF.